The 6 T cell receptor beta chains listed next were all sequenced from one sample in a study of blood T cell repertoires in COVID-19. TCRdb's copy holds only in-frame clones and misses some; the assay was immunoSEQ multiplex PCR. The sample includes just under 350,000 clones, around 80% of them seen just once. Sequenced material: peripheral blood. The source is a young man with active or convalescent COVID-19.

This clone was observed many times. The rearrangement links TRBV6-6 to TRBJ2-2; D unclear. V was shortened by 2 bases and J by 1 base, with 8 bases between the two germline ends. The CDR3 has 15 amino acids. CDR1 is MNHNY, CDR2 SVGAGI, per germline (reference sequence). The CDR3 sequence: CASSYGAGNTGELFF. The CDR3 nucleotides are TGTGCCAGCAGTTACGGTGCAGGGAACACCGGGGAGCTGTTTTTT.

V usage is TRBV27 and J usage is TRBJ1-5; 7 nucleotides line up with TRBD1. Per germline, CDR1 MNHEY and CDR2 SMNVEV (reference sequence). The CDR3 sequence is 14 residues long. J was trimmed by 6 bases and V by 3 bases; bases with no gene match: 5. The CDR3 DNA follows: TGTGCCAGCAGTTTCACAGGGGCGGGTCAGCCCCAGCATTTT. It specifies CASSFTGAGQPQHF.

V gene TRBV24-1 combines with J gene TRBJ1-2; D is ambiguous. The CDR3 spans 13 residues. The V end lost 4 bases, the J end lost 8 bases, and 13 bases lay between the germline ends. From germline, CDR1 is KGHDR and CDR2 SFDVKD. The DNA of the CDR3 is TGTGCCACCAGTGACACCACAACAGAGGGCTACACCTTC. It yields the protein CATSDTTTEGYTF.

The CDR3 DNA reads as TGTGCCAGCAGCGCTCGGACAGGGGGCGGTGAAAAACTGTTTTTT. As protein: CASSARTGGGEKLFF. V is TRBV9 and J is TRBJ1-4; TRBD1 matches at 11 bases. This CDR3 comprises 15 residues. V lost 3 bases and J lost 7; bases outside the gene matches: 5. Germline CDR1 reads SGDLS; CDR2 reads YYNGEE.

The chain has TRBV9 and TRBJ2-7; 7 bases map to TRBD2. CDR3 length: 14 residues. After removal of 4 bases from V and 4 bases from J, the junction contained 8 bases not matched to a gene. Per the germline V gene, CDR1 is SGDLS and CDR2 is YYNGEE. DNA of the CDR3: TGTGCCAGCAGCCCTCGGACTAGTTGGTACGAGCAGTACTTC. Residues: CASSPRTSWYEQYF.

The chain links TRBV28 to TRBJ1-6; 9 bases match TRBD1. Germline lookup yields CDR1 MDHEN and CDR2 SYDVKM. The CDR3 is 17 amino acids. V gave up 5 bases and J gave up 5 bases; unmatched junction bases: 10. In DNA form, the CDR3 reads TGTGCCAGCAGTCCCGGACAGGGGAGTTTAAATAATTCACCCCTCCACTTT. Residues: CASSPGQGSLNNSPLHF.